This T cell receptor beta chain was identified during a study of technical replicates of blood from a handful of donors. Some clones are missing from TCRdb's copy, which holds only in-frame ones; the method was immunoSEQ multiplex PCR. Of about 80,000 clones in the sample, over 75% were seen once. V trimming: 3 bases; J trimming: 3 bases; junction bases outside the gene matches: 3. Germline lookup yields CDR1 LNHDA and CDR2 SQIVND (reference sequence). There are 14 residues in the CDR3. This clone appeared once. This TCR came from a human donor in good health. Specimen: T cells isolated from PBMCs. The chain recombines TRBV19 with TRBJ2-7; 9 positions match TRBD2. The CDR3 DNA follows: TGTGCCAGTAGTATCGGTAGCGGGGGCTACGAGCAGTACTTC. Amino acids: CASSIGSGGYEQYF.